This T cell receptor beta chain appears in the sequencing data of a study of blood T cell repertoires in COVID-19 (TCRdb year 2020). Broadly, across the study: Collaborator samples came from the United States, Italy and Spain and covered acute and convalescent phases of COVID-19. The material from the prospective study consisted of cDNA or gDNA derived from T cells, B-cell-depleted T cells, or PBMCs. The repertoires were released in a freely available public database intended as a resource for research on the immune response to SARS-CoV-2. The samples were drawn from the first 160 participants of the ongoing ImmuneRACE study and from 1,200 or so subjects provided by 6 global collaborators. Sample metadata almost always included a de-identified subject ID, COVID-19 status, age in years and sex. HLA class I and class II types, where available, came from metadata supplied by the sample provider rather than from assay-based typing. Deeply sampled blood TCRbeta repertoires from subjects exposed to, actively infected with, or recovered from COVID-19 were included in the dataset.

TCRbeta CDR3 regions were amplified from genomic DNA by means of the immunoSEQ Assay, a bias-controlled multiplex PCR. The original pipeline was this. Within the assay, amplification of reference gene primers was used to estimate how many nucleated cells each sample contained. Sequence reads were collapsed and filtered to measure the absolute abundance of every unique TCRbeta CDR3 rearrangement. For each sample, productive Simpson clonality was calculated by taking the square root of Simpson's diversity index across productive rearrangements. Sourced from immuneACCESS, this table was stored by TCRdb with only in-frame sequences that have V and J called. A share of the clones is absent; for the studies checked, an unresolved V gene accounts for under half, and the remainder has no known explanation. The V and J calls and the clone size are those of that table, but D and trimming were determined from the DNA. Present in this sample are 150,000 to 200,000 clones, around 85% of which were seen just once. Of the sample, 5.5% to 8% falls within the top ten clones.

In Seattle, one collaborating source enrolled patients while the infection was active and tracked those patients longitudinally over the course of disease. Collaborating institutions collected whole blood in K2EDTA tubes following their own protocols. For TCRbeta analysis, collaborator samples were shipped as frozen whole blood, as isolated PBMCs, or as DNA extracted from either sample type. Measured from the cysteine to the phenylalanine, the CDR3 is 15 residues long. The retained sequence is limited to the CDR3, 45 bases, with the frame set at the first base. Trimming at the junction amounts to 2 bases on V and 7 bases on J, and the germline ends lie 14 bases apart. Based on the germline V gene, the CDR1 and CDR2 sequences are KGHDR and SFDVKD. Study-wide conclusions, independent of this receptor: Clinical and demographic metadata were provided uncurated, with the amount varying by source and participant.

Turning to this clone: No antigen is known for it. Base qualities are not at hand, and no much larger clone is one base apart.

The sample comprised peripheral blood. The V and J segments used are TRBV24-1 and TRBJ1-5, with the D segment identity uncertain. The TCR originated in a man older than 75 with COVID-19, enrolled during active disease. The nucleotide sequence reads TGTGCCACCAGTGATTCACCGCCTCAGGAACAGCCCCAGCATTTT. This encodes CATSDSPPQEQPQHF.